A selection of T cell receptor beta chains follows, all from one sample in a study of blood T cell repertoires in COVID-19. Some clones are missing from TCRdb's copy, which holds only in-frame ones; the method was immunoSEQ multiplex PCR. The sample consists of 300,000 to 400,000 clones, about 89% of them appearing once. The specimen sequenced was peripheral blood. The source is a woman aged 45-65 years with COVID-19, enrolled during active disease. Both conserved end residues are part of each CDR3. The D gene is left open where the match is weak. Part of the rows lack a size; the others show once, few, many or a class for expanded clones.

d_call j_call clone_size v_call cdr3_nt cdr3_aa
TRBD2 TRBJ2-7 NA TRBV7-2 TGTGCCAGCAGCTTAAACCGGCTAGCGGGAGCCTACGAGCAGTACTTC CASSLNRLAGAYEQYF
TRBD1 TRBJ1-1 once TRBV5-1 TGCGCCAGCCAGAAACAGGGGCACACTGAAGCTTTCTTT CASQKQGHTEAFF
NA TRBJ1-2 NA TRBV7-2 TGTGCCAGCAGCCCAAAGGGGGGGGTTTATGGCTACACCTTC CASSPKGGVYGYTF
TRBD1 TRBJ1-1 NA TRBV29-1 TGCAGCGTGGTACCGGGACAGACTGAAGCTTTCTTT CSVVPGQTEAFF
NA TRBJ1-2 NA TRBV10-3 TGTGCCATATTTATAGTACTAGGTGATGGCTACACCTTC CAIFIVLGDGYTF
NA TRBJ1-1 NA TRBV3-1/TRBV3-2 TGTGCCAGCAGCCAAGATAACGGGAGGGGGACTGAAGCTTTCTTT CASSQDNGRGTEAFF
NA TRBJ1-5 NA TRBV19 TGTGCCAGTAGTATATTCACAGGGAATCAGCCCCAGCATTTT CASSIFTGNQPQHF
TRBD1 TRBJ2-4 NA TRBV7-2 TGTGCCAGCAGCAGGGAACAGGGGGCCATTCAGTACTTC CASSREQGAIQYF
NA TRBJ1-5 NA TRBV6-2/TRBV6-3 TGTGCCAGCAGTTACTTAAGGGGTAGGCCCTATAGCAATCAGCCCCAGCATTTT CASSYLRGRPYSNQPQHF
TRBD2 TRBJ2-2 many TRBV3-1/TRBV3-2 TGTGCCAGCAGCCAAGGAAGAGTTTACCGGAGCGGGAGTAACACCGGGGAGCTGTTTTTT CASSQGRVYRSGSNTGELFF
NA TRBJ2-3 NA TRBV10-3 TGTGCCATCAGTGAGGGAGGAGATACGCAGTATTTT CAISEGGDTQYF
TRBD2 TRBJ2-1 NA TRBV5-1 TGCGCCAGCAGCTTGTTTGCGGGAGGGCCCTACAATGAGCAGTTCTTC CASSLFAGGPYNEQFF
NA TRBJ2-1 NA TRBV6-2/TRBV6-3 TGTGCCAGCAGTTACGGCGGAGTTCCAAACTACAATGAGCAGTTCTTC CASSYGGVPNYNEQFF
NA TRBJ1-1 NA TRBV7-9 TGTGCCAGCACCCTGACAGGAATGAACACTGAAGCTTTCTTT CASTLTGMNTEAFF